This record looks at one T cell receptor beta chain sequence and its context. Its antigen remains unidentified. Every patient underwent thyroid surgery untreated. Original analysis: A distant-metastasis classifier for papillary thyroid cancer was built using CDR3 differences across clinicopathological groups. TCRdb redid the clone calls on the PCR reads using MiXCR. The V and J calls and clone size come from TCRdb's table, not from the authors' own analysis. Here the sample spans some 27,000 clones, around 3.9% being singletons. This specimen belongs to a study of metastatic and nonmetastatic thyroid tumors. Study at large: Repertoires of blood and of tissue (tumor or nodule) from malignant and benign thyroid patients were compared. Study-level findings and limits: TCR beta diversity was reportedly significantly higher in malignant thyroid tumors than benign nodules, in blood and tumor.

CDR1 SGHNT and CDR2 YYREEE come from the germline V gene (reference sequence). V was pared by 4 bases and J by 0 bases, with 6 bases of the junction left unmatched. The length of the CDR3 is 15 residues. This chain links TRBV5-4 with TRBJ1-2, with TRBD1 matching 7 bases. The material sequenced was blood. The origin of this receptor is a male donor with papillary thyroid cancer or a benign thyroid nodule (not recorded which). Some clones in this sample may be carry-over from other donors' samples. The CDR3 sequence is CASSTETGTNYGYTF. In nucleotides, the CDR3 is TGTGCCAGCAGCACCGAGACAGGGACTAACTATGGCTACACCTTC. The full variable domain, rest sourced from reference TRBV5-4 and TRBJ1-2, is ETGVTQSPTHLIKTRGQQVTLRCSSQSGHNTVSWYQQALGQGPQFIFQYYREEENGRGNFPPRFSGLQFPNYSSELNVNALELDDSALYLCASSTETGTNYGYTFGSGTRLTVV.